A selection of T cell receptor beta chains follows, all from one sample in a study of blood T cell repertoires in COVID-19. Measured with immunoSEQ multiplex PCR; TCRdb has only the in-frame clones, and not every one. The table lists roughly 150,000 clones, over 70% of them singletons. The specimen sequenced was PBMCs or T cells enriched from blood (not recorded which). All receptors come from a man in his 70s who had been exposed to COVID-19. The CDR3 runs from the conserved cysteine through the conserved F or W. A D gene is named only where the DNA matches it firmly. The listing skips clone size in some rows; elsewhere it reads once, few, many or a size class.

d_gene: TRBD2
j_gene: TRBJ2-5
v_gene: TRBV10-2
abundance: NA
CDR3aa: CASSGASGQTQYF
CDR3nt: TGCGCCAGCAGTGGGGCTAGCGGTCAGACCCAGTACTTC

d_gene: NA
j_gene: TRBJ1-2
v_gene: TRBV29-1
abundance: NA
CDR3aa: CSASTGSNYGYTF
CDR3nt: TGCAGCGCTTCGACAGGATCTAACTATGGCTACACCTTC

d_gene: NA
j_gene: TRBJ1-6
v_gene: TRBV28
abundance: NA
CDR3aa: CASSPTGYNSPLHF
CDR3nt: TGTGCCAGCAGTCCGACAGGTTATAATTCACCCCTCCACTTT

d_gene: NA
j_gene: TRBJ2-2
v_gene: TRBV19
abundance: NA
CDR3aa: CASSILGELFF
CDR3nt: TGTGCCAGTAGTATCCTGGGGGAGCTGTTTTTT

d_gene: TRBD2
j_gene: TRBJ2-2
v_gene: TRBV5-6
abundance: NA
CDR3aa: CASSSELAVSGELFF
CDR3nt: TGTGCCAGCAGCTCAGAACTAGCGGTGTCCGGGGAGCTGTTTTTT

d_gene: NA
j_gene: TRBJ2-5
v_gene: TRBV4-1
abundance: NA
CDR3aa: CASSQIGQETQYF
CDR3nt: TGCGCCAGCAGCCAAATCGGGCAAGAGACCCAGTACTTC

d_gene: NA
j_gene: TRBJ2-2
v_gene: TRBV11-2
abundance: NA
CDR3aa: CASSFQNTGELFF
CDR3nt: TGTGCCAGCAGCTTTCAAAACACCGGGGAGCTGTTTTTT

d_gene: NA
j_gene: TRBJ1-1
v_gene: TRBV10-2
abundance: NA
CDR3aa: CASNLGGNTEAFF
CDR3nt: TGCGCCAGCAATCTCGGGGGGAACACTGAAGCTTTCTTT

d_gene: TRBD2
j_gene: TRBJ2-1
v_gene: TRBV28
abundance: NA
CDR3aa: CASSFGGSEQFF
CDR3nt: TGTGCCAGCAGTTTCGGGGGGAGTGAGCAGTTCTTC

d_gene: TRBD2
j_gene: TRBJ2-1
v_gene: TRBV7-9
abundance: NA
CDR3aa: CASSIPPGLAGGPYNEQFF
CDR3nt: TGTGCCAGCAGCATTCCTCCGGGACTAGCGGGAGGCCCCTACAATGAGCAGTTCTTC

d_gene: NA
j_gene: TRBJ1-1
v_gene: TRBV3-1/TRBV3-2
abundance: NA
CDR3aa: CASSQDGGQEAFF
CDR3nt: TGTGCCAGCAGCCAAGATGGAGGACAGGAAGCTTTCTTT

d_gene: NA
j_gene: TRBJ2-2
v_gene: TRBV24-1
abundance: NA
CDR3aa: CATEGPVAGELFF
CDR3nt: TGTGCCACCGAGGGTCCCGTTGCCGGGGAGCTGTTTTTT

d_gene: TRBD1
j_gene: TRBJ2-5
v_gene: TRBV5-1
abundance: NA
CDR3aa: CASSLRDRQETQYF
CDR3nt: TGCGCCAGCAGCTTGAGGGACAGACAAGAGACCCAGTACTTC

d_gene: TRBD1
j_gene: TRBJ1-2
v_gene: TRBV6-6
abundance: NA
CDR3aa: CASSLTGYGYTF
CDR3nt: TGTGCCAGCAGTTTGACAGGGTATGGCTACACCTTC

d_gene: NA
j_gene: TRBJ1-1
v_gene: TRBV3-1/TRBV3-2
abundance: NA
CDR3aa: CASSQEGQKAFF
CDR3nt: TGTGCCAGCAGCCAAGAGGGCCAGAAAGCTTTCTTT

d_gene: TRBD1
j_gene: TRBJ1-5
v_gene: TRBV18
abundance: NA
CDR3aa: CASSLTGADQPQHF
CDR3nt: TGTGCCAGCTCGCTGACAGGGGCCGATCAGCCCCAGCATTTT

d_gene: NA
j_gene: TRBJ2-5
v_gene: TRBV14
abundance: NA
CDR3aa: CASSQDRGLGGETQYF
CDR3nt: TGTGCCAGCAGCCAAGATCGAGGGCTAGGGGGAGAGACCCAGTACTTC

d_gene: NA
j_gene: TRBJ1-4
v_gene: TRBV4-1
abundance: NA
CDR3aa: CASSPTGLSGNEKLFF
CDR3nt: TGCGCCAGCAGCCCGACTGGGTTAAGCGGGAATGAAAAACTGTTTTTT

d_gene: NA
j_gene: TRBJ1-3
v_gene: TRBV5-1
abundance: once
CDR3aa: CASSLVPGLRGDSGNTIYF
CDR3nt: TGCGCCAGCAGCTTGGTCCCGGGCTTACGCGGGGACTCTGGAAACACCATATATTTT

d_gene: NA
j_gene: TRBJ1-6
v_gene: TRBV19
abundance: NA
CDR3aa: CASTHQGNNSPLHF
CDR3nt: TGTGCCAGTACCCATCAGGGAAATAATTCACCCCTCCACTTT

d_gene: TRBD1
j_gene: TRBJ1-1
v_gene: TRBV10-2
abundance: NA
CDR3aa: CASRPQGARTEAFF
CDR3nt: TGCGCCAGCAGGCCACAGGGGGCGAGGACTGAAGCTTTCTTT

d_gene: NA
j_gene: TRBJ1-1
v_gene: TRBV7-9
abundance: NA
CDR3aa: CASSLALGGNTEAFF
CDR3nt: TGTGCCAGCAGCTTAGCGCTCGGAGGGAACACTGAAGCTTTCTTT

d_gene: NA
j_gene: TRBJ2-1
v_gene: TRBV25-1
abundance: NA
CDR3aa: CASINEGGAYYNEQFF
CDR3nt: TGTGCCAGCATTAACGAGGGGGGGGCTTACTACAATGAGCAGTTCTTC

d_gene: NA
j_gene: TRBJ2-1
v_gene: TRBV7-2
abundance: NA
CDR3aa: CASSLDRVTYNEQFF
CDR3nt: TGTGCCAGCAGCTTAGACAGGGTGACCTACAATGAGCAGTTCTTC

d_gene: NA
j_gene: TRBJ1-2
v_gene: TRBV24-1
abundance: NA
CDR3aa: CATRSVGGYTF
CDR3nt: TGTGCCACCAGAAGCGTCGGTGGCTACACCTTC

d_gene: NA
j_gene: TRBJ1-3
v_gene: TRBV6-2/TRBV6-3
abundance: few
CDR3aa: CASSLRQAPPGNTIYF
CDR3nt: TGTGCCAGCAGCCTTCGACAGGCGCCCCCTGGAAACACCATATATTTT

d_gene: TRBD2
j_gene: TRBJ2-3
v_gene: TRBV27
abundance: NA
CDR3aa: CASSPWAGGSTDTQYF
CDR3nt: TGTGCCAGCAGCCCTTGGGCGGGGGGTTCCACAGATACGCAGTATTTT

d_gene: TRBD1
j_gene: TRBJ1-4
v_gene: TRBV29-1
abundance: NA
CDR3aa: CSVGRGRGEKLFF
CDR3nt: TGCAGCGTTGGGAGGGGGCGCGGTGAAAAACTGTTTTTT

d_gene: NA
j_gene: TRBJ2-7
v_gene: TRBV7-9
abundance: NA
CDR3aa: CASSPRSGIYEQYF
CDR3nt: TGTGCCAGCAGCCCTAGGTCGGGGATTTACGAGCAGTACTTC

d_gene: NA
j_gene: TRBJ1-2
v_gene: TRBV20-1
abundance: NA
CDR3aa: CSTQGSYGYTF
CDR3nt: TGCAGTACCCAGGGGTCCTATGGCTACACCTTC

d_gene: TRBD2
j_gene: TRBJ2-7
v_gene: TRBV14
abundance: NA
CDR3aa: CATRTSGSYEQYF
CDR3nt: TGTGCCACCCGGACTAGCGGTTCCTACGAGCAGTACTTC

d_gene: TRBD1
j_gene: TRBJ2-5
v_gene: TRBV15
abundance: NA
CDR3aa: CATSTTGVRIQETQYF
CDR3nt: TGTGCCACCAGCACGACAGGGGTTCGTATACAAGAGACCCAGTACTTC